The entry that follows covers one T cell receptor (beta chain) sequence. The V end was cut by 4 bases, the J end by 8 bases, with 18 bases between. The CDR3 is 15 amino acids. Germline-derived CDR1 and CDR2 are SGDLS and YYNGEE. Time point noted: peripheral blood 6 weeks after treatment start. These data come from a study of PD-L1 blockade in urothelial cancer. For the study at large: The study recovered a median of roughly 140,000 T cells per blood sample.

Profiling relied on immunoSEQ multiplex PCR, and the TCRdb table lists in-frame clones only, not all of them. The data show 100,000 to 150,000 clones, about 83% seen once. The gene calls are TRBV9 and TRBJ1-4, with D unresolved. This clonotype was sampled from a man aged 50 or older with urothelial cancer. The material was PBMCs, obtained around atezolizumab (anti-PD-L1) treatment. The CDR3 DNA reads TGTGCCAGCAGCCCTCAGACTCGTTCGGGGGAAAAACTGTTTTTT. Protein product: CASSPQTRSGEKLFF.